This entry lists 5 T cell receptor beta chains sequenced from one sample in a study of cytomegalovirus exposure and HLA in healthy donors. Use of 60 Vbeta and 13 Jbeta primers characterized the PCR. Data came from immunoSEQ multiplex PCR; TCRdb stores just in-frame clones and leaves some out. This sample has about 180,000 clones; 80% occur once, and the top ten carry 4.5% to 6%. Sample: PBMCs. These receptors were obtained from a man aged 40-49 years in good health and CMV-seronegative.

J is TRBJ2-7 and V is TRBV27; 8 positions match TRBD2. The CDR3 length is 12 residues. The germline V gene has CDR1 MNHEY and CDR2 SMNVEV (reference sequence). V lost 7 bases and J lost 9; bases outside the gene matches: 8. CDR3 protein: CASTTSGAVQYF. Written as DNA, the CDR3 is TGTGCCAGCACCACTAGCGGAGCGGTGCAGTACTTC.

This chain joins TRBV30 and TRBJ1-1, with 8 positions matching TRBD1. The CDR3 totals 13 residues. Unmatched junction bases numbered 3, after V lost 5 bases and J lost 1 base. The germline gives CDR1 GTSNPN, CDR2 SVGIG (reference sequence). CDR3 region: CAWATGANTEAFF. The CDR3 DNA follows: TGTGCCTGGGCGACAGGGGCGAACACTGAAGCTTTCTTT.

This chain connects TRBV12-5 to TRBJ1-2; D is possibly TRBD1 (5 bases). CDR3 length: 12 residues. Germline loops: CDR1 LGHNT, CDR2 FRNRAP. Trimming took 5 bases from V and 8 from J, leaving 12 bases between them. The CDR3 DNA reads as TGTGCTAGTGGTCCGACGGGGGGAGGCTACACCTTC. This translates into CASGPTGGGYTF.

CDR3 amino acids: CAWNPPVFQALYNEQYF. CDR3 in DNA: TGTGCCTGGAACCCCCCGGTGTTTCAGGCACTTTATAACGAGCAGTACTTC. V is TRBV30 and J is TRBJ2-7; no definite D call. CDR3 length equals 17 residues. Germline loops: CDR1 GTSNPN, CDR2 SVGIG (reference sequence). Trimming removed 4 bases from V and 5 bases from J, with 27 bases in between.

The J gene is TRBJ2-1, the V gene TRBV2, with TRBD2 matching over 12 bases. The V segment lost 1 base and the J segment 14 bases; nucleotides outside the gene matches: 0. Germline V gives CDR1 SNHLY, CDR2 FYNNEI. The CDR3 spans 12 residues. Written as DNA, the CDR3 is TGTGCCAGCAGTGAAGGACTAGCGGGGGAGTTCTTC. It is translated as CASSEGLAGEFF.